Below, 6 T cell receptor beta chains from the same sample are listed, as sequenced in a study of T cell responses to AZD1222 COVID-19 vaccine (dated by TCRdb to the early 2020s). The intended sense of this specimen's time point label: baseline before first vaccination. Library preparation employed the immunoSEQ multiplex PCR assay. Here the immuneACCESS table is served through TCRdb, limited to in-frame sequences with V and J called. Missing clones are a known gap in these copies; in checked studies unresolved V genes cover under half, and the rest lacks a known reason. The sample includes some 54,000 clones, with 70% to 90% observed a single time. Approximately 2% of the sample is in the top ten clones. The source was peripheral blood, collected on day 0 of AZD1222 vaccination. These receptors all come from an adult in good health.

This clone was detected once. This chain uses TRBV2 with TRBJ2-5; D is undetermined. This CDR3 spans 13 amino acids. CDR1 is SNHLY, CDR2 FYNNEI, per germline. Trimming cost V 3 bases and J 0 bases, with 5 bases left between them. In DNA form, the CDR3 reads TGTGCCAGCAGTGACCACAACCAAGAGACCCAGTACTTC. Encoded protein: CASSDHNQETQYF.

V is TRBV12-3 or TRBV12-4 and J is TRBJ1-2; D is unclear. V was cut by 4 bases and J by 4 bases, with 4 bases left in between. The CDR3 loop spans 11 amino acids. Written as DNA, the CDR3 is TGTGCCAGCAGTTCATCCTATGGCTACACCTTC. Protein product: CASSSSYGYTF.

This clone was detected once. The chain employs TRBV3-1 (or the pseudogene TRBV3-2) and TRBJ1-2; D is unclear. Germline CDR1 LGHDT, CDR2 YNNKEL (reference sequence). This CDR3 is built from 14 residues. V was shortened by 6 bases and J by 8 bases, with 19 bases between the two germline ends. DNA for the CDR3: TGTGCCAGCAGGAAGGCCTACCCCGACGGGGGCTACACCTTC. It specifies CASRKAYPDGGYTF.

The chain recombines TRBV27 with TRBJ2-1; 9 bases align to TRBD2. With 7 bases clipped from V and 7 bases from J, the junction kept 8 bases outside the gene matches. Germline V CDR1 and CDR2: MNHEY, SMNVEV (reference sequence). The CDR3 spans 14 residues. DNA of the CDR3: TGTGCCAGCACGCCATACGGACTAGCGAATGAGCAGTTCTTC. Translation gives CASTPYGLANEQFF.

The chain is built from TRBV6-1 and TRBJ2-1; TRBD2 matches 8 bases. The V and J ends lost 4 bases and 0 bases, in that order; junction bases with no gene match: 5. Germline lookup yields CDR1 MNHNS and CDR2 SASEGT. CDR3 size: 16 residues. The CDR3 nucleotides are TGTGCCAGCAGTGGGGCAGGGACTAGCTCCTACAATGAGCAGTTCTTC. It specifies CASSGAGTSSYNEQFF.

The V call is TRBV29-1, the J call TRBJ1-2, with D possibly matching TRBD1 (5 bases). Germline V gene data show CDR1 as SQVTM and CDR2 as ANQGSEA. CDR3 length equals 11 residues. Deletions cut 3 bases from V and 8 bases from J, with 10 bases between. The CDR3: CSVDREGGYTF. DNA for the CDR3: TGCAGCGTTGATCGTGAGGGGGGCTACACCTTC.